These 21 T cell receptor beta chains share one sample of origin, sequenced in a study of prognosis after radiotherapy for stage I lung cancer (TCRdb year 2021). The reads were generated on an Illumina HiSeq 3000. Two rounds of multiplex PCR were performed to amplify the TCR beta CDR3 region from genomic DNA. The first PCR round used primers specific to each TRBV and TRBJ gene, and the primer sequences were filed in Chinese patent CN105087789A. TCRdb reprocessing: public reads trimmed at Q25 with fastp, clones called with MiXCR, in-frame beta chains kept. Identical CDR3 proteins give one entry, which carries the most common genes and DNA. The sample table contains 10,000 to 15,000 distinct CDR3 sequences; only one count was recorded for 43% of them. Approximately 40% of the sample rests with the top ten. The starting material was PBMCs, obtained before or after stereotactic body radiation therapy (not recorded which). These receptors all come from a donor aged 50 or older with non-small cell lung cancer.

V is TRBV5-5 and J is TRBJ2-5; tentatively, D is TRBD2 (7 bases). Per the germline V gene, CDR1 is SGHKS and CDR2 is YYEKEE (reference sequence). V shed 1 base and J shed 2 bases, with 12 bases lying between them. The CDR3 loop spans 15 amino acids. The CDR3 sequence is CASSLWGGRQETQYF. CDR3 in DNA: TGTGCCAGCAGCTTGTGGGGGGGGCGTCAAGAGACCCAGTACTTC. The variable domain in full, completed from reference TRBV5-5 and TRBJ2-5, reads DAGVTQSPTHLIKTRGQQVTLRCSPISGHKSVSWYQQVLGQGPQFIFQYYEKEERGRGNFPDRFSARQFPNYSSELNVNALLLGDSALYLCASSLWGGRQETQYFGPGTRLLVL.

This clonotype occurred once. This chain uses TRBV6-6 with TRBJ2-1; D not certain. With 0 bases removed from V and 6 bases from J, the gap between germline ends came to 9 bases. There are 14 residues in the CDR3. Germline loops: CDR1 MNHNY, CDR2 SVGAGI (reference sequence). CDR3 nucleotide sequence: TGTGCCAGCAGTTACTCGAGACATTCCAATGAGCAGTTCTTC. Protein product: CASSYSRHSNEQFF.

The genes are TRBV6-2 or TRBV6-3 and TRBJ1-6; D remains unclear. The CDR3 loop spans 11 amino acids. Trimming cost V 6 bases and J 5 bases, with 2 bases left between them. Germline V gene sequence: CDR1 MNHEY, CDR2 SVGEGT. CDR3 sequence: CASRDNSPLHF. In nucleotides, the CDR3 is TGTGCCAGCAGGGATAATTCACCCCTCCACTTT.

V and J are TRBV28 and TRBJ2-7, with TRBD1 identical over 7 bases. The CDR3 has 13 residues. Looked up from germline, CDR1 is MDHEN and CDR2 is SYDVKM. J was trimmed by 4 bases and V by 3 bases; bases with no gene match: 3. The CDR3 sequence: CASSLQQGYEQYF. In nucleotides, the CDR3 is TGTGCCAGCAGTTTGCAACAGGGGTACGAGCAGTACTTC.

The table lists this clonotype with many counts. The chain recombines TRBV20-1 with TRBJ2-7; 12 bases are a match to TRBD2. The J segment lost 4 bases and the V segment lost 5 bases, leaving 3 bases of the junction unmatched. The V gene's germline CDR1 is DFQATT and CDR2 SNEGSKA (reference sequence). The CDR3 totals 13 residues. CDR3 loop: CSARLAGVYEQYF. The CDR3, as DNA: TGCAGTGCTCGACTAGCGGGAGTGTACGAGCAGTACTTC.

This clonotype ranks as medium-sized (0.01 to 0.1%). The chain carries TRBV5-1 and TRBJ1-4; TRBD1 might be the D (5 bases). Per germline, CDR1 SGHRS and CDR2 YFSETQ. CDR3 length: 17 residues. V lost 3 bases and J lost 0, with 15 bases in between. DNA of the CDR3: TGCGCCAGCAGCTGGGAGCGGGGGTCTGCAACTAATGAAAAACTGTTTTTT. Translation: CASSWERGSATNEKLFF.

A remark on this clonotype: One base separates it from a far larger clone, so it is likely a read error. The gene calls are TRBV6-4 and TRBJ2-7, with 9 bases identical to TRBD1. The V gene's germline CDR1 is MRHNA and CDR2 SNTAGT. This CDR3 has 15 amino acids. The CDR3 nucleotides read TGTGCCAGCAGGACGATTGGGACAGGGAGCCACGAGCATTACTTC. This sequence encodes CASRTIGTGSHEHYF.

This clonotype was picked up many times. This rearrangement joins TRBV4-3 to TRBJ2-3; D possibly corresponds to TRBD2 (6 bases). The CDR3 consists of 15 residues. Germline values: CDR1 LGHNA, CDR2 YSLEER. Trimming took off 1 base at V and 5 bases at J, with 13 bases between the two ends. The CDR3 region has the DNA TGCGCCAGCAGCCAAGGCGGGACCGTGGGAGATACGCAGTATTTT. It encodes CASSQGGTVGDTQYF.

In DNA, the CDR3 is TGTGCCAGCAGTGTTAAGCGGGACTACGAGCAGTACTTC. Translation gives CASSVKRDYEQYF. The chain joins TRBV6-1 to TRBJ2-7; 7 nucleotides agree with TRBD2. The germline V gene has CDR1 MNHNS and CDR2 SASEGT. Losses at the gene ends were 4 bases for V and 3 bases for J; bases not matched to a gene: 3. This CDR3 comprises 13 residues.

The gene calls are TRBV5-1 and TRBJ2-6; D unresolved. V was trimmed by 0 bases and J by 0 bases, leaving 7 bases between them. Germline values: CDR1 SGHRS, CDR2 YFSETQ. The CDR3 is made up of 16 amino acids. The CDR3: CASSLGDASGANVLTF. DNA of the CDR3: TGCGCCAGCAGCTTGGGAGATGCCTCTGGGGCCAACGTCCTGACTTTC.

About this clonotype: This may stem from a read error, because a much larger clone lies one nucleotide away. The genes are TRBV6-2 or TRBV6-3 and TRBJ2-7; D is unresolved. The germline V and J ends were trimmed by 5 bases and 6 bases, with 11 bases remaining between them. The CDR3 loop spans 12 amino acids. In germline, CDR1 is MNHEY, CDR2 SVGEGT. CDR3 DNA: TGTGCCAGCAGTGATAATAACCCCGAGCAGTACTTC. This translates into CASSDNNPEQYF.

This clonotype was recorded many times. The V gene is TRBV27, the J gene TRBJ2-3; the match to TRBD2 covers 8 bases. CDR1 and CDR2 from the germline V gene are MNHEY and SMNVEV (reference sequence). The CDR3 consists of 13 residues. The V gene end was trimmed by 6 bases and the J gene end by 4 bases; junction bases not matched to a gene: 3. CDR3 residues: CASRGLVADTQYF. CDR3 nucleotides: TGTGCCAGCAGGGGACTAGTGGCAGATACGCAGTATTTT.

In its sample, this clonotype was seen many times. The rearrangement joins TRBV5-8 to TRBJ1-2; D is unresolved. The CDR3 spans 12 residues. V lost 4 bases to trimming and J lost 4 bases, with 8 bases between them. Per germline, CDR1 SGHTS and CDR2 YDEGEE. CDR3 amino acids: CASSIQSYGYTF. The CDR3 DNA sequence: TGTGCCAGCAGCATACAGAGCTATGGCTACACCTTC.

In its sample, this clonotype was seen many times. The rearrangement links TRBV15 to TRBJ1-2; D unclear. Germline loops: CDR1 LNHNV, CDR2 YYDKDF (reference sequence). The CDR3 totals 14 residues. V was clipped by 3 bases and J by 4 bases, with 12 bases between them. The CDR3 region has the DNA TGTGCCACCAGCAGTCGGGCTCGATTCTATGGCTACACCTTC. This translates into CATSSRARFYGYTF.

By share, this clonotype ranks as medium-sized. V gene TRBV2 combines with J gene TRBJ2-2; tentative D call: TRBD2 (6 bases). The CDR3 runs to 15 residues. The germline V and J ends were trimmed by 8 bases and 6 bases, with 19 bases remaining between them. In germline, CDR1 is SNHLY, CDR2 FYNNEI. The CDR3 DNA is TGTGCCAGCGCCCGGGAGCCGGGCATGGCCGGGGAGCTGTTTTTT. The encoded protein is CASAREPGMAGELFF.

Ten or more counts support this clonotype. This chain links TRBV28 with TRBJ1-5; D perhaps matches TRBD1 (5 bases). CDR1 MDHEN and CDR2 SYDVKM come from the germline V gene. This CDR3 region has 16 residues. The V end lost 3 bases, the J end lost 0 bases, and 12 bases lay between the germline ends. DNA for the CDR3: TGTGCCAGCAGTTTGACAGAGACTGATAGCAATCAGCCCCAGCATTTT. It yields the protein CASSLTETDSNQPQHF.

At least ten counts were recorded for this clonotype. The V gene is TRBV30, the J gene TRBJ2-1; 13 nucleotides match TRBD2. The ends lost 7 bases at V and 0 bases at J; junction bases unmatched: 9. The CDR3 spans 17 residues. The germline gives CDR1 GTSNPN, CDR2 SVGIG (reference sequence). CDR3 DNA: TGTGCCTACCGAGCACTAGCGGGAGGGAGCTCCTACAATGAGCAGTTCTTC. As protein: CAYRALAGGSSYNEQFF.

The chain is built from TRBV5-1 and TRBJ2-2, with a weak D call TRBD1 (6 bases). The V gene's germline CDR1 is SGHRS and CDR2 YFSETQ. V shed 1 base and J shed 2 bases, with 12 bases lying between them. CDR3 length: 16 amino acids. This CDR3 reads CASSLFETGNTGELFF. The CDR3 DNA follows: TGCGCCAGCAGCTTGTTTGAGACAGGAAACACCGGGGAGCTGTTTTTT.

This chain links TRBV6-5 with TRBJ2-1; the D is unclear. The length of the CDR3 is 14 residues. V was pared by 0 bases and J by 3 bases, with 6 bases between. CDR1 is MNHEY, CDR2 SVGAGI, per germline. CDR3 nucleotide sequence: TGTGCCAGCAGTTACTCTAGGAGCTACAATGAGCAGTTCTTC. Its translation is CASSYSRSYNEQFF.

This clonotype was counted ten times or more. This chain uses TRBV7-9 with TRBJ1-2; perhaps TRBD1 as D (5 bases). CDR3 length: 18 residues. The germline V gene encodes CDR1 SEHNR and CDR2 FQNEAQ (reference sequence). Trimming cost V 1 base and J 4 bases, with 22 bases left between them. CDR3 residues: CASSLDHHSQDRFYGYTF. The DNA for the CDR3 is TGTGCCAGCAGCTTAGACCACCACTCACAGGATAGGTTCTATGGCTACACCTTC.

In its sample, this clonotype was seen many times. The chain carries TRBV7-3 and TRBJ1-1; D gene unclear. The CDR3 has 13 residues. Deletions cut 0 bases from V and 5 bases from J, with 7 bases between. In germline, CDR1 is SGHTA, CDR2 FQGTGA. The CDR3 sequence is CASSLTGGTEAFF. CDR3 DNA sequence: TGTGCCAGCAGCTTAACGGGTGGAACTGAAGCTTTCTTT.